Shown below are 10 T cell receptor beta chains from a single sample sequenced in a study of control samples from healthy donors and cancer patients. Here immunoSEQ multiplex PCR was the method, and the copy in TCRdb shows in-frame clones only, minus some. The sample holds over 90,000 clones, roughly 94% seen once. Sequenced material: blood. The receptors come from a woman younger than 35 in good health.

This clone has just a few counts. The chain employs TRBV10-2 and TRBJ1-6; 9 nucleotides align to TRBD1. CDR1 and CDR2 (germline): WSHSY, SAAADI. V lost 7 bases and J lost 5; bases outside the gene matches: 12. The CDR3 has 17 residues. CDR3 nucleotide sequence: TGCGCCAGCACATCTTCGACAGGGGGAGTTGATAATTCACCCCTCCACTTT. It yields the protein CASTSSTGGVDNSPLHF.

This clone was seen once. The chain links TRBV6-6 to TRBJ1-2; 7 positions agree with TRBD1. J lost 4 bases, V lost 6 bases, and 8 bases had no gene match. The germline gives CDR1 MNHNY, CDR2 SVGAGI (reference sequence). CDR3 size: 14 residues. The CDR3 bases are TGTGCCAGCAGGAGACAGGGAGGGCCCTATGGCTACACCTTC. This codes for CASRRQGGPYGYTF.

The chain has TRBV7-3 and TRBJ2-3; maybe TRBD2 (6 bases). This CDR3 is 16 amino acids long. Trimming shortened V by 5 bases and J by 4 bases, and 19 bases separated the two germline ends. CDR1 is SGHTA, CDR2 FQGTGA, per germline. CDR3 loop: CASSPGLQRGADTQYF. The CDR3 DNA follows: TGTGCCAGCAGCCCGGGACTCCAAAGAGGCGCAGATACGCAGTATTTT.

V is TRBV25-1 and J is TRBJ2-7; 9 nucleotides align to TRBD1. After removal of 7 bases from V and 4 bases from J, the junction contained 5 bases not matched to a gene. CDR1 MGHDK and CDR2 SYGVNS come from the germline V gene. The CDR3 sequence is 13 residues long. CDR3 nucleotide sequence: TGTGCCAGCAAGCCGGGACAGGGTTACGAGCAGTACTTC. Translation: CASKPGQGYEQYF.

A single count supports this clone. In DNA, the CDR3 is TGTGCCTGGAGGGGGGGGCATGGGGAGACCCAGTACTTC. Residues: CAWRGGHGETQYF. The chain is built from TRBV30 and TRBJ2-5, with D tentatively TRBD2 (7 bases). The CDR3 runs to 13 residues. Germline V lookup: CDR1 GTSNPN, CDR2 SVGIG (reference sequence). V lost 3 bases and J lost 5, with 13 bases in between.

This chain connects TRBV6-5 to TRBJ1-4, with TRBD1 as a possible D gene (5 bases). This CDR3 comprises 15 residues. Germline V CDR1 and CDR2: MNHEY, SVGAGI. The V end was cut by 6 bases, the J end by 5 bases, with 16 bases between. CDR3 amino acids: CASSTAGTLNEKLFF. In DNA form, the CDR3 reads TGTGCCAGCAGCACCGCCGGGACCTTAAATGAAAAACTGTTTTTT.

The rearrangement links TRBV4-1 to TRBJ2-1, with a possible D match to TRBD2 (5 bases). The V end was cut by 3 bases, the J end by 4 bases, with 19 bases between. The germline CDR1 and CDR2 sequences are MGHRA and YSYEKL. This CDR3 comprises 17 residues. CDR3 DNA: TGCGCCAGCAGCCACCTGGGTCGGGGTGGGGATTACAATGAGCAGTTCTTC. This encodes CASSHLGRGGDYNEQFF.

The chain links TRBV5-1 to TRBJ1-2; no reliable D call. V dropped 4 bases and J dropped 1 base, with 8 bases sitting between them. The CDR3 loop spans 13 amino acids. Germline V gene data show CDR1 as SGHRS and CDR2 as YFSETQ. The CDR3 region is CASSTDGNYGYTF. The CDR3 DNA is TGCGCCAGCAGCACGGACGGTAACTATGGCTACACCTTC.

The chain uses TRBV12-5 and TRBJ1-1; D is ambiguous. Per the germline V gene, CDR1 is LGHNT and CDR2 is FRNRAP. This CDR3 region has 12 residues. Between the trimmed V and J ends, which lost 4 bases and 3 bases, there was a span of 6 bases. The CDR3 here is CASGWEDTEAFF. The CDR3 coding sequence is TGTGCTAGTGGTTGGGAGGACACTGAAGCTTTCTTT. Combining the CDR3 with reference TRBV12-5 and TRBJ1-1 gives the whole variable domain DARVTQTPRHKVTEMGQEVTMRCQPILGHNTVFWYRQTMMQGLELLAYFRNRAPLDDSGMPKDRFSAEMPDATLATLKIQPSEPRDSAVYFCASGWEDTEAFFGQGTRLTVV.

The chain combines TRBV5-6 with TRBJ1-1, with TRBD1 matching over 7 bases. CDR3 length equals 15 residues. Trimming removed 4 bases from V and 1 base from J; junction bases left unmatched: 7. CDR1 is SGHDT, CDR2 YYEEEE, per germline. CDR3 DNA sequence: TGTGCCAGCAGCCCGGCGGGACAGAAGAACACTGAAGCTTTCTTT. It specifies CASSPAGQKNTEAFF.